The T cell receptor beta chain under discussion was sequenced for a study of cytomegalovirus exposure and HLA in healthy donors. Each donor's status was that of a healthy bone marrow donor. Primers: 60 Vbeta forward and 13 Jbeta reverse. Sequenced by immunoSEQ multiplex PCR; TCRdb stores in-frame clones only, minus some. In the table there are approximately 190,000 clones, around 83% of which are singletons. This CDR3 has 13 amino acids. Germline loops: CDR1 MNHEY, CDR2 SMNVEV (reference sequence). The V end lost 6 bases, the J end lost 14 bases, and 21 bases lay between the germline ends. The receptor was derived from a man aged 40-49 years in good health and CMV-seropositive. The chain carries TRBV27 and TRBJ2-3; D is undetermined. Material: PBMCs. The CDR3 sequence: CASRPLEVQFSYF. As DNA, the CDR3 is TGTGCCAGCAGACCCCTCGAGGTACAATTTTCGTATTTT.